This TCR beta chain was obtained from a study of blood T cell repertoires in COVID-19. Study-wide context: Whether acute or convalescent, the COVID-19 samples came from the United States, Italy and Spain. In each case, the material was cDNA or gDNA derived from T cells, B-cell-depleted T cells, or PBMCs.

The CDR3 extends over 18 amino acids. CDR1 is MDHEN and CDR2 is SYDVKM in the germline V gene. J lost 5 bases, V lost 6 bases, and 16 bases had no gene match. The study drew participants aged 18 to 89 years from under 30 US areas. Clinical histories supplied by participants themselves formed the basis of cohort assignment. Profiled with immunoSEQ multiplex PCR; TCRdb holds only in-frame clones, not every one. Among around 260,000 clones listed, roughly 90% were seen once. The chain uses TRBV28 and TRBJ1-5, with TRBD1 matching over 10 bases. Input material: PBMCs or T cells enriched from blood (not recorded which). This receptor was taken from a woman in her twenties or thirties who had recovered from COVID-19. The CDR3 region has the DNA TGTGCCAGCAGCCCCATCAGGGACAGGGGAATAGGATATCAGCCCCAGCATTTT. As protein: CASSPIRDRGIGYQPQHF. Drawing the rest from reference TRBV28 and TRBJ1-5, the complete variable domain is DVKVTQSSRYLVKRTGEKVFLECVQDMDHENMFWYRQDPGLGLRLIYFSYDVKMKEKGDIPEGYSVSREKKERFSLILESASTNQTSMYLCASSPIRDRGIGYQPQHFGDGTRLSIL.